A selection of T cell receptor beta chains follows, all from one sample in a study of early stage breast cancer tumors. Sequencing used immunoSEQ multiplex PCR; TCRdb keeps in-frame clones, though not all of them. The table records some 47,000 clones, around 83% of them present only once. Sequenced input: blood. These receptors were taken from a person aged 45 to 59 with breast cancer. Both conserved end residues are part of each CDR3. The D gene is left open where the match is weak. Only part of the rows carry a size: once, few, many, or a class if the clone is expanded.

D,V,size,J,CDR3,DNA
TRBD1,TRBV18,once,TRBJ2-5,CASSTGQGTETQYF,TGTGCCAGCTCAACTGGACAGGGTACAGAGACCCAGTACTTC
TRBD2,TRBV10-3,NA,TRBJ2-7,CAISGPSGSYEQYF,TGTGCCATCAGTGGGCCTAGCGGGAGCTACGAGCAGTACTTC
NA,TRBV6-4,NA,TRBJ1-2,CASSDPSRGSSYTF,TGTGCCAGCAGTGACCCCTCGAGGGGGAGTAGCTACACCTTC
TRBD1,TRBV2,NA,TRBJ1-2,CASQGRGRDYGYTF,TGTGCCAGCCAGGGGAGGGGGCGAGACTATGGCTACACCTTC
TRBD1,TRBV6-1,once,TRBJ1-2,CASTGTDRYGYTF,TGTGCCAGTACCGGGACAGACCGATATGGCTACACCTTC
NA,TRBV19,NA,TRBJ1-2,CASTGKGHGYTF,TGTGCCAGTACCGGAAAGGGGCATGGCTACACCTTC
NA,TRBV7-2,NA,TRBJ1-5,CASSLYPGESQPQHF,TGTGCCAGCAGCTTATATCCAGGGGAAAGTCAGCCCCAGCATTTT
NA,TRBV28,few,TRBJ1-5,CASSFRSRAKLPNNQPQHF,TGTGCCAGCAGTTTTAGATCCCGGGCCAAGCTACCAAACAATCAGCCCCAGCATTTT
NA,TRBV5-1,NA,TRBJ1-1,CASSLFGAELNTEAFF,TGCGCCAGCAGCTTGTTCGGGGCAGAACTGAACACTGAAGCTTTCTTT
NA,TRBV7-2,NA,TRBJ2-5,CASNPLPGYQETQYF,TGTGCCAGCAACCCGCTACCGGGATACCAAGAGACCCAGTACTTC
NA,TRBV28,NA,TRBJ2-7,CASSHAVAGTSYEQYF,TGTGCCAGCAGCCACGCGGTGGCAGGGACCTCCTACGAGCAGTACTTC
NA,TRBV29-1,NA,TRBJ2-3,CSVEGRRGDTDTQYF,TGCAGCGTTGAAGGTCGGCGGGGAGACACAGATACGCAGTATTTT
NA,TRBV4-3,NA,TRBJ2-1,CASSPSANYNEQFF,TGCGCCAGCAGCCCCTCAGCCAACTACAATGAGCAGTTCTTC
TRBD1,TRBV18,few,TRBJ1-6,CASAVGQINSPLHF,TGTGCCAGCGCTGTGGGACAGATTAATTCACCCCTCCACTTT
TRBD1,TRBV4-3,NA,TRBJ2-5,CASSPAPTGGAETQYF,TGCGCCAGCAGCCCCGCCCCAACAGGGGGCGCAGAGACCCAGTACTTC
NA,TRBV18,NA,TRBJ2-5,CASSLQETQYF,TGTGCCAGCTCACTCCAAGAGACCCAGTACTTC
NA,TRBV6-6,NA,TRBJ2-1,CASSLGTPRNEQFF,TGTGCCAGCAGTTTGGGGACCCCGCGGAATGAGCAGTTCTTC